The rows below give T cell receptor beta chains drawn from one sample of a study of CD8 T cells in ankylosing spondylitis. One entry per CDR3 protein, called by TCRdb with MiXCR from the 5' RACE reads. The sample lists about 160,000 distinct CDR3 sequences, roughly 10% occurring once. Sequencing was done on a sample of blood, either unsorted or a sorted T cell fraction (not recorded which). The receptors originated from a female donor with ankylosing spondylitis or in good health (not recorded which). The CDR3 runs from the conserved cysteine through the conserved F or W. A D gene is named only where the DNA matches it firmly. The size of a clone is reported for some rows only, either as once, few or many, or as a class for expanded clones.

D	size	V	J	DNA	CDR3
-	-	TRBV20-1	TRBJ2-1	TGCAGTGCTAGAGATGGGCCCCTCGAGCAGTTCTTC	CSARDGPLEQFF
-	few	TRBV6-1	TRBJ2-5	TGTGCCAGCAGCCAGACAGGACAAGAGACCCAGTACTTC	CASSQTGQETQYF
TRBD1	-	TRBV7-9	TRBJ2-3	TGTGCCAGCAGCCCTCGACAGGGCTCGGACACAGATACGCAGTATTTT	CASSPRQGSDTDTQYF
-	medium-sized	TRBV7-9	TRBJ1-2	TGTGCCAGCAGCTTATCCGGGACCCCGTATGTCACCTTC	CASSLSGTPYVTF
-	few	TRBV4-3	TRBJ2-4	TGCGCCAGCAGCCTAGGTACTTATCAGTACTTC	CASSLGTYQYF
-	few	TRBV10-3	TRBJ1-2	TGTGCCTCCTTGGCAGGGAGTACTAACTATGGCTACACCTTC	CASLAGSTNYGYTF
TRBD2	many	TRBV9	TRBJ2-2	TGTGCCAGCAGCGTAGTAAGGGACTATAGAACCGGGGAGCTGTTTTTT	CASSVVRDYRTGELFF
-	many	TRBV29-1	TRBJ2-3	TGCAGCGTTGAGGTAGGGCAAAGCACAGATACGCAGTATTTT	CSVEVGQSTDTQYF
TRBD2	-	TRBV4-3	TRBJ2-2	TGCGCCAGCAGCCAAGGAGTAGCGGGATCCCAACCCGGGGAGCTGTTTTTT	CASSQGVAGSQPGELFF
TRBD2	-	TRBV11-2	TRBJ2-5	TGTGCCAGCAGCTTAGAGGCGAGCGGGAGGGAGACCCAGTACTTC	CASSLEASGRETQYF
-	-	TRBV6-2/TRBV6-3	TRBJ1-2	TGTGCCAGTACATTCGCCCTGACATATGGCTACACCTTC	CASTFALTYGYTF
TRBD1	-	TRBV9	TRBJ2-1	TGTGCCAGCAGCCCCTATGCGGGACAGGGGGCCCATGAGCAGTTCTTC	CASSPYAGQGAHEQFF
-	-	TRBV27	TRBJ1-2	TGTGCCAGCAGTTTATCAGGGCATGGCTACACCTTC	CASSLSGHGYTF
-	-	TRBV4-3	TRBJ1-6	TGCGCCAGCAGCCAAGATCTGGGTAATTCACCCCTCCACTTT	CASSQDLGNSPLHF
-	-	TRBV7-2	TRBJ1-5	TGTGCCAGCAGCCTCCCAGGGAATCAGCCCCAGCATTTT	CASSLPGNQPQHF
-	few	TRBV27	TRBJ2-3	TGTGCCAGCAGTACCACGAGGATATACACAGATACGCAGTATTTT	CASSTTRIYTDTQYF
TRBD1	-	TRBV7-6	TRBJ2-1	TGTGCCAGCAGCTTTTCTAGGGGGCCCTACAATGAGCAGTTCTTC	CASSFSRGPYNEQFF
TRBD2	few	TRBV20-1	TRBJ2-1	TGCAGTGCTAGAGATAATTTAGCGGGGCCTTCGGAGGGGTATGAGCAGTTCTTC	CSARDNLAGPSEGYEQFF
TRBD2	-	TRBV15	TRBJ2-1	TGTGCCACCAGCAGAGGACTAGCGGGAGTCAATGAGCAGTTCTTC	CATSRGLAGVNEQFF
-	-	TRBV20-1	TRBJ2-3	TGCAGTGCGCATCCGGGACTGAGCACAGATACGCAGTATTTT	CSAHPGLSTDTQYF
TRBD2	-	TRBV15	TRBJ2-7	TGTGCCACCAGCAGAAGGACTAGCGGGAGTTTTGACGAGCAGTACTTC	CATSRRTSGSFDEQYF
-	few	TRBV21-1	TRBJ2-7	TGTGCCAGCAGCAGTCTCGGGAGTCTCAACGGCGAGCAGTACTTC	CASSSLGSLNGEQYF
TRBD2	-	TRBV4-3	TRBJ2-7	TGCGCCAGCAGCCAAGAGGTGGCTAGCGGGTATTACGAGCAGTACTTC	CASSQEVASGYYEQYF
TRBD1	many	TRBV7-9	TRBJ2-5	TGTGCCAGCAGCTTCCCCGGGACAGCCCAAGAGACCCAGTACTTC	CASSFPGTAQETQYF
-	many	TRBV6-1	TRBJ1-2	TGTGCCAGCAGTCTGGGACCAGGCCTATATGGCTACACCTTC	CASSLGPGLYGYTF
-	-	TRBV7-9	TRBJ2-1	TGTGCCAGCAGCTTCCCGGTAGCCAATGAGCAGTTCTTC	CASSFPVANEQFF
TRBD1	-	TRBV6-6	TRBJ2-5	TGTGCCAGCAGTTATTCAGGGGGCCTGGGGGAGACCCAGTACTTC	CASSYSGGLGETQYF
-	few	TRBV10-3	TRBJ2-7	TGTGCCATCAGCGGGACTCAGATCTACGAGCAGTACTTC	CAISGTQIYEQYF
TRBD1	once	TRBV29-1	TRBJ1-2	TGCAGCGTGGACAGGGAATATGGCTACACCTTC	CSVDREYGYTF
-	many	TRBV9	TRBJ2-1	TGTGCCAGCAGCGTAGCGGGTGGGTCCTACAATGAGCAGTTCTTC	CASSVAGGSYNEQFF
TRBD1	few	TRBV12-5	TRBJ2-5	TGTGCTAGTGGTCCCCCTGAGGGGGCGGTAAGGGAGACCCAGTACTTC	CASGPPEGAVRETQYF
TRBD2	-	TRBV6-2/TRBV6-3	TRBJ2-5	TGTGCCAGCAGTTCCCGGACTAGCGGGGCTTCACAAGAGACCCAGTACTTC	CASSSRTSGASQETQYF
TRBD1	few	TRBV10-3	TRBJ2-7	TGTGCCATCAGTGAGTTTCAGGGGGCGAGAGAGCAGTACTTC	CAISEFQGAREQYF
TRBD2	few	TRBV3-1	TRBJ2-1	TGTGCCAGCAGCCTCGGGGGGTTAACCTACAATGAGCAGTTCTTC	CASSLGGLTYNEQFF
TRBD1	many	TRBV12-3/TRBV12-4	TRBJ2-2	TGTGCCGGCAAGACAGGGGATACCGGGGAGCTGTTTTTT	CAGKTGDTGELFF
-	-	TRBV27	TRBJ2-3	TGTGCCAGCAGTTCCAGCGGACCCAGCACAGATACGCAGTATTTT	CASSSSGPSTDTQYF
-	-	TRBV25-1	TRBJ1-1	TGTGCCAGCAGTGAATCAGTAGAAGCTTTCTTT	CASSESVEAFF
TRBD1	many	TRBV7-9	TRBJ2-1	TGTGCCAGCAGCCCCCGACAGGGTGAAGTTTTGCAGTTCTTC	CASSPRQGEVLQFF
TRBD2	-	TRBV5-5	TRBJ2-2	TGTGCCAGCAGCGCGCAGTCGGCGGGAGGAAACACCGGGGAGCTGTTTTTT	CASSAQSAGGNTGELFF
-	few	TRBV20-1	TRBJ2-7	TGCAGTGCTAGAGACCTTAGGTACGAGCAGTACTTC	CSARDLRYEQYF
-	-	TRBV3-1	TRBJ1-5	TGTGCCAGCAGCCAGAACAGCGATAGCAATCAGCCCCAGCATTTT	CASSQNSDSNQPQHF
-	-	TRBV5-4	TRBJ2-7	TGTGCCAGCAGCTTGGCGTCCCACGAGCAGTACTTC	CASSLASHEQYF
-	-	TRBV12-3/TRBV12-4	TRBJ2-3	TGTGCCAGCAGTCTCTACACAGATACGCAGTATTTT	CASSLYTDTQYF
-	few	TRBV24-1	TRBJ2-3	TGTGCCACCAGGGAAGAGGATACGCAGTATTTT	CATREEDTQYF
-	-	TRBV13	TRBJ2-1	TGTGCCAGCAGCTTAGGCAGGCGGTACAATGAGCAGTTCTTC	CASSLGRRYNEQFF
-	few	TRBV27	TRBJ1-1	TGTGCCAGCAGTTGGGCGGGGGGTAAAGCTGAAGCTTTCTTT	CASSWAGGKAEAFF
-	-	TRBV10-3	TRBJ2-7	TGTGCCATCAGTGGGGACTGGTACGAGCAGTACTTC	CAISGDWYEQYF
-	-	TRBV7-3	TRBJ2-5	TGTGCCAGCAGCCCGGGGGACAATCCGAAGACCCAGTACTTC	CASSPGDNPKTQYF
-	many	TRBV9	TRBJ1-1	TGTGCCAGCAGCGTAGGGCAGACGCTACATATTAACACTGAAGCTTTCTTT	CASSVGQTLHINTEAFF
-	many	TRBV9	TRBJ2-1	TGTGCCAGCAGCGTAGGCGGCCATGAGCAGTTCTTC	CASSVGGHEQFF
-	-	TRBV7-9	TRBJ2-1	TGTGCCAGCAGCACAGACGGGTACAATGAGCAGTTCTTC	CASSTDGYNEQFF
-	few	TRBV10-3	TRBJ2-3	TGTGCCATCAGTGAGACGGACCTTGGCTCAGATACGCAGTATTTT	CAISETDLGSDTQYF
TRBD2	many	TRBV20-1	TRBJ2-7	TGCAGTGCTAGAGCGGGGACTAGCTCCGTCGAGCAGTACTTC	CSARAGTSSVEQYF